This note documents a single T cell receptor (beta chain) sequence. In the study's own analysis: Researchers report that nucleated cell counts were estimated from reference gene primer amplification. Sequencing used immunoSEQ multiplex PCR; TCRdb keeps in-frame clones, though not all of them. V, J and clone size are those of that table, while D and trimming were read from the DNA. Of about 190,000 clones listed, just under 85% were seen once; the top ten hold 5.1%. The CDR3 extends over 13 amino acids. Trimming cost V 1 base and J 9 bases; bases outside gene matches: 4. Germline-derived CDR1 and CDR2 are SGHVS and FQNEAQ. These data come from a study of blood T cell repertoires in COVID-19. Study overall: Italy, Spain and the United States were the sources of the convalescent and acute COVID-19 samples. T cells, B-cell-depleted T cells, or PBMCs provided the cDNA or gDNA that served as material.

This sequence joins TRBV7-8 and TRBJ2-5, with TRBD2 matching 8 bases. Material for sequencing was peripheral blood. The receptor's source is a woman in her seventies with active or convalescent COVID-19. The CDR3 here is CASSLVAGRAQYF. In DNA form, the CDR3 reads TGTGCCAGCAGCTTAGTAGCCGGGAGGGCCCAGTACTTC. The full variable domain, completed using reference TRBV7-8 and TRBJ2-5, is GAGVSQSPRYKVAKRGQDVALRCDPISGHVSLFWYQQALGQGPEFLTYFQNEAQLDKSGLPSDRFFAERPEGSVSTLKIQRTQQEDSAVYLCASSLVAGRAQYFGPGTRLLVL.